Listed here is a single T cell receptor (beta chain). The antigen remains undetermined. The germline V gene has CDR1 SGHRS and CDR2 YFSETQ. This CDR3 contains 13 residues. V lost 0 bases, J lost 4 bases, and 7 bases lay in between. A multiplex PCR was run with 60 Vbeta primers and 13 Jbeta primers. The table came from immunoSEQ multiplex PCR; TCRdb's copy has only in-frame clones and leaves some out. The table shows roughly 180,000 clones, with 84% occurring only once. This sample was taken from a study of cytomegalovirus exposure and HLA in healthy donors. Looking at the study overall: Roughly 86 million unique TCRs from HLA-typed donors made up an early data release. General study results and limits: The likely origin of a cluster of highly shared sequence variants was a sequencing artifact. Most TCRs appeared rarely, but some public TCRs recurred in many donors.

The chain employs TRBV5-1 and TRBJ1-2; D gene uncertain. This TCR was recovered from a man aged 25-45 years in good health and CMV-seronegative. Sample: PBMCs. The CDR3 reads CASSLGEVYGYTF. The CDR3 DNA sequence: TGCGCCAGCAGCTTGGGGGAGGTCTATGGCTACACCTTC.